Included here is one T cell receptor (beta chain) sequence, with context. Its antigen is as yet unknown. For donors with ophthalmopathy, the disease showed moderate-to-severe activity, reached CAS ≥3 and NOSPECS ≥4, and had lasted under 3 months. The study excluded patients with other autoimmune diseases, uncontrolled infections, pregnancy or lactation. The source of the PBMCs was over 8.5 ml of fresh peripheral blood. This sample was included in a study of Graves' ophthalmopathy and Graves' hyperthyroidism. Findings of the study overall: Using 13 signatures, a model distinguished ophthalmopathy from stable hyperthyroidism, reaching around 85% sensitivity and 81.08% specificity.

From RNA, the CDR3 regions of TCR beta chains were amplified and sequenced. HTBI-primed first-round RT-PCR preceded second-round multiplex PCR. MiXCR, applied by TCRdb to the multiplex PCR reads, yields one record per CDR3 protein. The table records fewer than 400,000 distinct CDR3 sequences, around 20% of them present only once. With 6 bases removed from V and 3 bases from J, the gap between germline ends came to 15 bases. The CDR3 has 14 amino acids. Germline CDR1 reads MNHNS; CDR2 reads SASEGT. The receptor comes from a young woman with Graves' ophthalmopathy. Sequenced material: peripheral blood. V is TRBV6-1 and J is TRBJ2-7; D ambiguous. CDR3 DNA sequence: TGTGCCAGCAGACCCCCACGGGCGCTCTACGAGCAGTACTTC. Protein product: CASRPPRALYEQYF.